The sequence of this T cell receptor (beta chain) was determined in a study of identical twins. MiXCR, applied by TCRdb to the 5' RACE reads, yields one record per CDR3 protein. The sample contains 690,000 or so distinct CDR3 sequences, more than 6.5% of which appear only once. Germline V gene sequence: CDR1 SQVTM, CDR2 ANQGSEA. The CDR3 has 10 amino acids. This clonotype showed up just a few times. Its antigen is as yet unknown. Points from the study as a whole: Twins' excess sharing was less marked for out-of-frame beta sequences.

These data are also associated with another study on yellow fever vaccine responses in identical twins.

The receptor was derived from a woman younger than 35 in good health. This chain links TRBV29-1 with TRBJ1-1; D is unresolved. What was sequenced was PBMCs. CDR3 in amino acids: CSGRNTEAFF. The CDR3 DNA follows: TGCAGTGGCAGGAACACTGAAGCTTTCTTT.